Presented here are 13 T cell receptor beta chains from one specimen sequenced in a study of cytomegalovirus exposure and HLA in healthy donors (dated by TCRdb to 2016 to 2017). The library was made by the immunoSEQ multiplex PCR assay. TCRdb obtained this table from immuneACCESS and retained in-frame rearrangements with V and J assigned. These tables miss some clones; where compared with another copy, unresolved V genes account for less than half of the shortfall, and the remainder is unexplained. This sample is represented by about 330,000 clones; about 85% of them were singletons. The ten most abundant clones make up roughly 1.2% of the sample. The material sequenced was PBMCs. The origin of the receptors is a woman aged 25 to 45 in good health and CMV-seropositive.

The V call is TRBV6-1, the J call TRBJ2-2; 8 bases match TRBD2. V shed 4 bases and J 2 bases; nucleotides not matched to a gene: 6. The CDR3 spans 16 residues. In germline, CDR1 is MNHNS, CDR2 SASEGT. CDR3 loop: CASSALGGGNTGELFF. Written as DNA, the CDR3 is TGTGCCAGCAGTGCCCTCGGGGGGGGTAACACCGGGGAGCTGTTTTTT.

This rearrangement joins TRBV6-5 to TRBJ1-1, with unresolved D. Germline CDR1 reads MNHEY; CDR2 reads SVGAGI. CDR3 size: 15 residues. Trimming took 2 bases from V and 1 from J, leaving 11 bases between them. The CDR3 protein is CASSYLQNSNTEAFF. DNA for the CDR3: TGTGCCAGCAGTTACCTACAGAACTCGAACACTGAAGCTTTCTTT.

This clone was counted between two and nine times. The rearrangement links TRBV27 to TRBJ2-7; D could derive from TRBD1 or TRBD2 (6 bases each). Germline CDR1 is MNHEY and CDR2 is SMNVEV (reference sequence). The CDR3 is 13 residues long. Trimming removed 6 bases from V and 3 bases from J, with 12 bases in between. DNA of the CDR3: TGTGCCAGCAGATCGGGGGCCAACTACGAGCAGTACTTC. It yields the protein CASRSGANYEQYF.

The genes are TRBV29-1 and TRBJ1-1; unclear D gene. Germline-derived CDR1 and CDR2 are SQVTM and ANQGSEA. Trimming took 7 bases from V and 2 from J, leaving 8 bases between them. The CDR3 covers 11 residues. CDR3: CSARDNTEAFF. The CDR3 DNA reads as TGCAGCGCGAGAGATAACACTGAAGCTTTCTTT.

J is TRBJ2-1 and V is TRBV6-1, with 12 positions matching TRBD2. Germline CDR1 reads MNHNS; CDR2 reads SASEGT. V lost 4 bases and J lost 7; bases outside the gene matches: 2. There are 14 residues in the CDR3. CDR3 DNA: TGTGCCAGCAGTGGGACTAGCGGGATGAATGAGCAGTTCTTC. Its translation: CASSGTSGMNEQFF.

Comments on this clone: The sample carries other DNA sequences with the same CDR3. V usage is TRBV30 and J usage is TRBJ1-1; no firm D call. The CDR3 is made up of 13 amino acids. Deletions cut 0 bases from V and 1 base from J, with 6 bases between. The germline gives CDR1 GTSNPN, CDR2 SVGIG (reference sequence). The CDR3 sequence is CAWSVSENTEAFF. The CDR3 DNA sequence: TGTGCCTGGAGTGTATCAGAGAACACTGAAGCTTTCTTT. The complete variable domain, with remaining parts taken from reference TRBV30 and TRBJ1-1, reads SQTIHQWPATLVQPVGSPLSLECTVEGTSNPNLYWYRQAAGRGLQLLFYSVGIGQISSEVPQNLSASRPQDRQFILSSKKLLLSDSGFYLCAWSVSENTEAFFGQGTRLTVV.

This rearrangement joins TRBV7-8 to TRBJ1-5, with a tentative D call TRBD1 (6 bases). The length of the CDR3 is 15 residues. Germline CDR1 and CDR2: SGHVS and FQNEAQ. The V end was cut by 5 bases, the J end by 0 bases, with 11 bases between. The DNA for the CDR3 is TGTGCCAGCAGCCCGACGGGGGCTAGCAATCAGCCCCAGCATTTT. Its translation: CASSPTGASNQPQHF.

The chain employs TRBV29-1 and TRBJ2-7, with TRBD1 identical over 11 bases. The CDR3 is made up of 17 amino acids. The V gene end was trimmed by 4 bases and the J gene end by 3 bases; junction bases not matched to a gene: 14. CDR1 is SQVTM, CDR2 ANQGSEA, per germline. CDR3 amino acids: CSVVGYSTGTGGYEQYF. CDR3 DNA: TGCAGCGTTGTAGGTTACTCCACCGGGACAGGGGGCTACGAGCAGTACTTC.

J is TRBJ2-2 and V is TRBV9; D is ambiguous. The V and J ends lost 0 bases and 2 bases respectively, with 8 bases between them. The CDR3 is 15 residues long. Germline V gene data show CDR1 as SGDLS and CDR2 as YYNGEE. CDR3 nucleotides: TGTGCCAGCAGCGTAGCAGATAGTAACACCGGGGAGCTGTTTTTT. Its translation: CASSVADSNTGELFF.

CDR3 residues: CASSNSGRFDEQFF. The CDR3 DNA reads as TGTGCCAGCAGCAATAGCGGGAGGTTTGATGAGCAGTTCTTC. The chain combines TRBV7-6 with TRBJ2-1; 10 positions match TRBD2. V lost 5 bases and J lost 8; bases outside the gene matches: 6. Germline-derived CDR1 and CDR2 are SGHVS and FNYEAQ. The CDR3 consists of 14 residues.

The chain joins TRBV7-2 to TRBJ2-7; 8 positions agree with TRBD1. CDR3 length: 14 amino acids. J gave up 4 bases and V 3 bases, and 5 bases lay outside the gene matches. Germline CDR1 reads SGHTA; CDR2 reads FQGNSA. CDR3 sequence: CASSLRDRFYEQYF. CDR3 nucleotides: TGTGCCAGCAGCTTGCGGGACAGGTTTTACGAGCAGTACTTC.

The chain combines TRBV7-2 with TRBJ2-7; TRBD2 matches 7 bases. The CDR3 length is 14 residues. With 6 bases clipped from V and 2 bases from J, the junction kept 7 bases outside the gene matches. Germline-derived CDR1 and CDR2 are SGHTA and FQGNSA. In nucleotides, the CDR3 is TGTGCCAGCAGATCCGGGACTAATCCCTACGAGCAGTACTTC. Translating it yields CASRSGTNPYEQYF.

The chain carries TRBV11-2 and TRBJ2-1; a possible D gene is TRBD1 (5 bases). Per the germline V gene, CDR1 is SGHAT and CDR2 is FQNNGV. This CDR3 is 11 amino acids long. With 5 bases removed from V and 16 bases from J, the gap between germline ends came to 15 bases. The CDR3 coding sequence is TGTGCCAGCAGCCAACCGACAGAAACATTCTTC. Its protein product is CASSQPTETFF.